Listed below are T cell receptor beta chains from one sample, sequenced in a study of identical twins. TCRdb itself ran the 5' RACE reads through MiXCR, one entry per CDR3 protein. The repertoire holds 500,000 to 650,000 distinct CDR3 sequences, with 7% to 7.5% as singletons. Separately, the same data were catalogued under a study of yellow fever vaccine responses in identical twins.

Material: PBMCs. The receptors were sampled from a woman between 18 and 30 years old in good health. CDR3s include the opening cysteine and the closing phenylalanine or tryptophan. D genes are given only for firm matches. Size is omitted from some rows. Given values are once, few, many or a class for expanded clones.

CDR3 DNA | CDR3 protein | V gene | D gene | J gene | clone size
TGCGCCAGCAGCTTGGATGGGACCAACGGAGGCTACACCTTC | CASSLDGTNGGYTF | TRBV5-1 | - | TRBJ1-2 | -
TGTGCCAGCACTAAGGGGGGTGCGCCTTACGAGCAGTACTTC | CASTKGGAPYEQYF | TRBV28 | - | TRBJ2-7 | -
TGTGCCAGCCGGGACAACCCTGACGATCAGTACTTC | CASRDNPDDQYF | TRBV28 | - | TRBJ2-4 | few
TGCAGTGCTAAGGTCCCAGGGTTAGCGGGAGGAGATACGCAGTATTTT | CSAKVPGLAGGDTQYF | TRBV20-1 | TRBD2 | TRBJ2-3 | many
TGCGCCAGCAGCGCCCAAGGGGCCAGCTCCTACAATGAGCAGTTCTTC | CASSAQGASSYNEQFF | TRBV5-1 | - | TRBJ2-1 | -
TGCAGCGTTGGAGGGACAGACTCTGGAAACACCATATATTTT | CSVGGTDSGNTIYF | TRBV29-1 | TRBD1 | TRBJ1-3 | -
TGTGCCAGCAGACGTGGACTAGCGGGGGGATCAGATACGCAGTATTTT | CASRRGLAGGSDTQYF | TRBV25-1 | TRBD2 | TRBJ2-3 | many
TGCGCCAGCAGCTTGGAAGGACAGGCCTACGAGCAGTACTTC | CASSLEGQAYEQYF | TRBV5-1 | TRBD1 | TRBJ2-7 | many
TGTGCCAGCAGGGCCGGGACTAGCGGTCGCTCCTACAATGAGCAGTTCTTC | CASRAGTSGRSYNEQFF | TRBV2 | TRBD2 | TRBJ2-1 | -
TGTGCCAGCAGCTCGGGGGGGATGAGGAACACTGAAGCTTTCTTT | CASSSGGMRNTEAFF | TRBV11-2 | - | TRBJ1-1 | once
TGTGCCAGCAGCTTTGGGCCACTAAAGGGCATTCAGTACTTC | CASSFGPLKGIQYF | TRBV7-4 | - | TRBJ2-4 | -
TGCGCCAGCAGCTTGCAGGGAGATTCCTACGAGCAGTACTTC | CASSLQGDSYEQYF | TRBV5-1 | - | TRBJ2-7 | many
TGTGCCAACGTGGTGGGTTACAATGAGCAGTTCTTC | CANVVGYNEQFF | TRBV28 | - | TRBJ2-1 | -
TGCAGCGTTGAAATTGGGCTGAGACTAACTAGCACAGATACGCAGTATTTT | CSVEIGLRLTSTDTQYF | TRBV29-1 | - | TRBJ2-3 | -
TGCAGCGTTGACCAGATGTCTGGGAAAAACAGGGAGACAAGAGCTCGGACCCAGTACTTC | CSVDQMSGKNRETRARTQYF | TRBV29-1 | - | TRBJ2-5 | many
TGTGCCAGCAGCAGGACTCTCCGGGACACTGAAGCTTTCTTT | CASSRTLRDTEAFF | TRBV12-3/TRBV12-4 | - | TRBJ1-1 | few
TGTGCCAGCAGCCTCAACCAGGGACAGGGCGGTGGCTACACCTTC | CASSLNQGQGGGYTF | TRBV7-8 | TRBD1 | TRBJ1-2 | few
TGTGCCAGCAGCTTGGGGGCAGGGGTCTATAATTCACCCCTCCACTTT | CASSLGAGVYNSPLHF | TRBV5-6 | - | TRBJ1-6 | many
TGTGCCAGCAGTTACTCGTGGGGTCAGCCCCAGCATTTT | CASSYSWGQPQHF | TRBV6-5 | - | TRBJ1-5 | many
TGTGCCACCAGCCAGCGGGAGGGAAAGAACGAGCAGTACTTC | CATSQREGKNEQYF | TRBV15 | TRBD2 | TRBJ2-7 | few
TGTGCCAGCTTAGTGAACACTGAAGCTTTCTTT | CASLVNTEAFF | TRBV7-9 | - | TRBJ1-1 | few
TGCGCCAGCAGCATGAGACAGGGGGGTACGAATGAGCAGTTCTTC | CASSMRQGGTNEQFF | TRBV5-1 | TRBD1 | TRBJ2-1 | -
TGTGCCAGCTCACCACTCACCGGACCGTTGAACACTGAAGCTTTCTTT | CASSPLTGPLNTEAFF | TRBV18 | - | TRBJ1-1 | -
TGTGCCAGCAGTGGACTTATGGGCTCCTACAATGAGCAGTTCTTC | CASSGLMGSYNEQFF | TRBV6-1 | - | TRBJ2-1 | few
TGTGCCAGTAGCCCCTGGGGACTAGCGCCTCAAGAGACCCAGTACTTC | CASSPWGLAPQETQYF | TRBV11-2 | TRBD2 | TRBJ2-5 | -
TGTGCCAGCAGGGATGACAGCGTCGCCACCGGGGAGCTGTTTTTT | CASRDDSVATGELFF | TRBV6-1 | - | TRBJ2-2 | many
TGTGCCAGCAGTCCTACCTTACTAGCGGGGGACAATGAGCAGTTCTTC | CASSPTLLAGDNEQFF | TRBV12-3/TRBV12-4 | TRBD2 | TRBJ2-1 | many
TGTGCCAGCAGTTTCCGGGACAGGGGTCCTGTGAACACTGAAGCTTTCTTT | CASSFRDRGPVNTEAFF | TRBV6-2/TRBV6-3 | TRBD1 | TRBJ1-1 | few
TGTGCCAGCAGCCCCGGACAGACATCAGGGGGAGAGCAGTACTTC | CASSPGQTSGGEQYF | TRBV28 | TRBD1 | TRBJ2-7 | few
TGTGCCAGCAGACCCCAACAGGGGGCTTTTGAAGCTTTCTTT | CASRPQQGAFEAFF | TRBV12-3/TRBV12-4 | TRBD1 | TRBJ1-1 | many
TGCAGTGCTAGTACAGGGGGAAATCAGCCCCAGCATTTT | CSASTGGNQPQHF | TRBV20-1 | TRBD1 | TRBJ1-5 | -
TGCGCCAGCAGCTTGGCCGGTCCCCGGAACACTGAAGCTTTCTTT | CASSLAGPRNTEAFF | TRBV5-1 | - | TRBJ1-1 | -
TGCAGTGTCAAGGGATCCTATAATTCACCCCTCCACTTT | CSVKGSYNSPLHF | TRBV20-1 | - | TRBJ1-6 | many
TGTGCCAGCAGTCCTTGGCGGGGCAATGAGCAGTTCTTC | CASSPWRGNEQFF | TRBV6-1 | - | TRBJ2-1 | -
TGCAGTGCTACCTCCGAGGGGGCTTGGGAGACCCAGTACTTC | CSATSEGAWETQYF | TRBV20-1 | TRBD1 | TRBJ2-5 | few
TGTGCCAGCAGCCTATACACAGGCGAGCAGTACTTC | CASSLYTGEQYF | TRBV9 | - | TRBJ2-7 | many
TGTGCCAGCACCGGGGGGGACAATGAGCAGTTCTTC | CASTGGDNEQFF | TRBV5-4 | TRBD2 | TRBJ2-1 | few
TGTGCCAGTACCCCCACAGAGTGGGCGCCCCAGCATTTT | CASTPTEWAPQHF | TRBV19 | - | TRBJ1-5 | many
TGTGCCAGCACCGACCTGAGCCCCTATAATTCACCCCTCCACTTT | CASTDLSPYNSPLHF | TRBV2 | - | TRBJ1-6 | -
TGTGCCAGCAGACTTAGACAAGACTACACTGAAGCTTTCTTT | CASRLRQDYTEAFF | TRBV6-1 | - | TRBJ1-1 | many
TGTGCCAGCAGTGAAAGGCATGGGGCTGAAGCTTTCTTT | CASSERHGAEAFF | TRBV6-1 | - | TRBJ1-1 | few
TGTGCCATCAGTGAGTCTCGCGGGGGCACAGATACGCAGTATTTT | CAISESRGGTDTQYF | TRBV10-3 | - | TRBJ2-3 | many
TGTGCCAGCAGTTCGCGGCAAAACGGGATCTATGGCTACACCTTC | CASSSRQNGIYGYTF | TRBV6-5 | - | TRBJ1-2 | -
TGTGCCAGCAGACCGGACGGAAACACTGAAGCTTTCTTT | CASRPDGNTEAFF | TRBV7-9 | - | TRBJ1-1 | few
TGCAGTGCTAGGACTAGTCCGAACAATGAGCAGTTCTTC | CSARTSPNNEQFF | TRBV20-1 | - | TRBJ2-1 | -
TGCAGCGTACCGGGACAGGGGTACTACGAGCAGTACTTC | CSVPGQGYYEQYF | TRBV29-1 | TRBD1 | TRBJ2-7 | few
TGTGCCATCAGTGATTGGGGCAGAACCTACGAGCAGTACTTC | CAISDWGRTYEQYF | TRBV10-3 | - | TRBJ2-7 | few
TGTGCCAGCAGAAATAGCGGGGACCGCACAGATACGCAGTATTTT | CASRNSGDRTDTQYF | TRBV2 | TRBD2 | TRBJ2-3 | -
TGTGCCAGCAGCTCAGGATACGGTCAGAACTATGGCTACACCTTC | CASSSGYGQNYGYTF | TRBV6-1 | - | TRBJ1-2 | -
TGTGCCAGCAGCCCCACGGGACTCCGTTTGCGCAATGAGCAGTTCTTC | CASSPTGLRLRNEQFF | TRBV12-3/TRBV12-4 | - | TRBJ2-1 | many
TGTGCCAGCAGTGTTCAGGTCACAGATACGCAGTATTTT | CASSVQVTDTQYF | TRBV2 | - | TRBJ2-3 | -
TGTGCCAGCAGCCAACTAGACAGAAATGAGCAGTTCTTC | CASSQLDRNEQFF | TRBV3-1 | - | TRBJ2-1 | many
TGCGCCAGCAGGGGACAGGGACGGTCCTACGAGCAGTACTTC | CASRGQGRSYEQYF | TRBV10-2 | TRBD1 | TRBJ2-7 | many
TGCGCCAGCAGCTCCCTGGATTGGCTCCATACGCAGTATTTT | CASSSLDWLHTQYF | TRBV5-1 | - | TRBJ2-3 | few
TGTGCCAGCAAGTCGGAGATTCAAGAGACCCAGTACTTC | CASKSEIQETQYF | TRBV2 | - | TRBJ2-5 | -